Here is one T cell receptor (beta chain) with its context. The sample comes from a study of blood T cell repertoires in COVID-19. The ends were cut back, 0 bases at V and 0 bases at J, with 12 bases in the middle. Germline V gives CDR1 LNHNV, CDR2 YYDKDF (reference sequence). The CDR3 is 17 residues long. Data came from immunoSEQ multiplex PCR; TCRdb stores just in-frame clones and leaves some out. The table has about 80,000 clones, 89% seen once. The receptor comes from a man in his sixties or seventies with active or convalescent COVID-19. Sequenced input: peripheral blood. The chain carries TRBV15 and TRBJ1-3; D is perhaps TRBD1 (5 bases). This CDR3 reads CATSREAGKYSGNTIYF. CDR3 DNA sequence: TGTGCCACCAGCAGAGAGGCAGGGAAATACTCTGGAAACACCATATATTTT.